This T cell receptor beta chain derives from a study of cytomegalovirus exposure and HLA in healthy donors (TCRdb year 2017). A note on the overall study: An earlier analysis of approximately 640 of the donors reported 250 to 300 Gb of sequence data and approximately 110 million unique TCR beta sequences from approximately 180 million T cells. Roughly 300 gigabases of sequencing data and tens of millions of unique TCR sequences were included in an early release covering several hundred HLA-typed donors. The genetic ancestry cluster associated with self-reported Caucasian donors included about 84% of the 398 genotyped donors. The study aimed to test whether cataloging public T cell receptors could reveal signatures of past pathogen exposure. Using immunosequencing, the study profiled T cell repertoires from some 670 subjects and related those repertoires to cytomegalovirus serostatus. Besides the first cohort of under 700 subjects, a separate validation cohort made up of 95 to 150 different subjects was used. The study combined high-throughput TCR immunosequencing, statistical association of individual TCRs with disease status, and machine learning to predict cytomegalovirus infection status. To study patterns of TCR occurrence, a later analysis re-analyzed previously published TCR beta repertoires from several hundred donors and added high-resolution HLA genotyping. Rather than using new phenotypic data, the later analysis identified candidate immune exposures from TCR beta sequences and from how often those sequences occurred across donors. In an earlier analysis of about 590 of the donors, high-throughput TCR beta sequencing was used to judge whether each TCR beta V gene segment behaved as functional or pseudogenic. Donor age, sex, ethnicity and CMV serostatus were collected together with the repertoire data. A later genetic analysis took genome-wide SNP genotypes for about 65% of the roughly 670 donors and used that subset as a discovery cohort. Every repertoire in the discovery cohort had been generated on one and the same sequencing platform. Class I and class II HLA loci were covered by the typing at four-digit resolution. Typing coverage varied by locus: roughly 629-640 donors for A, B, C, DRB1 and DQB1; roughly 510 for DQA1; 606 for DPA1; 450 to 480 for DPB1. Five DR-DQ haplotypes were treated as single units for association and clustering because of strong linkage in the cohort. Among some 410 genotyped donors of the cohort, an average of approximately 200,000 unique TCR beta nucleotide sequences was sequenced per donor, of which about 18% were non-productive. The full study reports these points: Most CMV-associated TCR beta chains appeared to be HLA-restricted in a later analysis, and the HLA associations seemed to be driven largely by CMV exposure. In this cohort, only TCR beta chains were sequenced, and detectable features were limited by the absence of alpha or paired-chain data. An earlier analysis of some 590 of the donors showed that most TCR beta V segments appeared in productive rearrangements either about 87% or about 30% of the time, which broadly matched IMGT annotations. Cytomegalovirus status was reported to be diagnosed by the classifier with high specificity and sensitivity in both the original and validation cohorts. The earlier analysis of approximately 560 of the donors excluded roughly 17 rarely observed V segments, including chromosome 9 orphons, because counts were too low. It was suggested by the authors that the approach could potentially be generalized to other disease states and immunological phenotypes. A few of the identified cytomegalovirus-associated TCR beta chains were confirmed in vitro to be specific for cytomegalovirus antigens. Most TCR sequences were observed very rarely across donors, whereas some public TCRs were present in many individuals. When HLA alleles, especially DR and DQ, strongly co-occurred, attributing TCR associations to individual alleles was difficult. Roughly uniform sequencing depth across donors was assumed in presence/absence analyses, although this assumption may not hold. A further reported finding was that TCR beta sequences accurately predicted the HLA-A and HLA-B alleles for most subjects in the first cohort. Linkage disequilibrium might explain the correlated functional status among segregating V segments, but an unknown experimental factor could not be excluded. A cluster of highly shared sequence variants was judged likely to represent a technical artifact of the sequencing pipeline. CMV serostatus was the only immune exposure information available for the cohort. In a later analysis, the rate of TCR association differed among HLA loci, with DRB1 alleles having the most associated TCRs and HLA-C alleles having the fewest. According to a later analysis, parvovirus B19, influenza, CMV and Epstein-Barr virus appeared linked to several top co-occurrence clusters. A later analysis found that HLA-associated TCR beta chains were more clonally expanded and had lower generation probabilities than equally common non-associated chains. In a later analysis, some 17,000 TCR beta sequences were associated with specific HLA alleles at a false discovery rate of 0.05. HLA typing was unavailable for some donors at each locus, so association tests used only the typed subset. Some IMGT-functional V segments, including TRBV6-2 and TRBV6-3, could not be told apart with the 87-base-pair reads, so those segments were excluded. A total of 150 or so TCR beta chains were listed by the study as associated with cytomegalovirus. V-gene and J-gene trimming of TCR beta chains was associated with a missense DCLRE1C variant in a later genetic analysis, and the association was replicated in an independent cohort. According to a later genetic analysis, donors in an Asian-associated ancestry cluster had fewer N-insertions in productive TCRs than the roughly 660-donor mean.

The cohort consisted of 666 healthy bone marrow donors. At the time of sampling, every cohort member was nominally healthy, though immune exposures that went unrecorded were likely present. The donor tested CMV seropositive and was one of the 289 seropositive cohort members. Each donor provided a peripheral blood sample, and peripheral blood mononuclear cells were used for TCR beta sequencing. Genomic DNA extraction from the blood cell samples was performed with the Qiagen DNeasy Blood Extraction Kit. V trim: 4 bases; J trim: 2 bases; unmatched bases: 10. Taken from cysteine to phenylalanine, the CDR3 has 16 residues. Only CDR3 DNA is held: 48 bases, read in frame from base 1. CDR1 and CDR2, looked up from the germline V gene, are SGHRS and YFSETQ. Regarding this clone: Its antigen has not been determined. Base-call qualities are not available, and no considerably larger clone is one nucleotide away.

Library prep was done by the immunoSEQ multiplex PCR assay. For the multiplex PCR, a mixture combining 60 forward primers for TCR Vbeta segments and 13 reverse primers for TCR Jbeta segments was used. The CDR3 region of rearranged TCR beta genes was amplified from genomic DNA with a multiplex PCR assay. On the Illumina HiSeq System, the amplified TCR beta libraries were sequenced as 87-base-pair reads. In the authors' own workflow: A later analysis counted approximately 76 million unique TCR beta chains across the 666 repertoires, and 9 million to 14 million of these chains were shared by at least two donors. Raw reads were error-corrected and collapsed into unique sequences by a nearest-neighbor algorithm in which closely related sequences were merged to remove PCR and sequencing errors. Alignment of CDR3 sequences to IMGT reference sequences was used to assign V, D and J gene segments. For a sequence to be retained, a match of at least six nucleotides was required to both a V gene segment and a J gene segment. Rearrangements were classified as productive when the CDR3 lacked stop codons and remained in frame with V and J, and all other rearrangements were classified as non-productive. Following IMGT convention, CDR3 was defined as the stretch from the second conserved V-encoded cysteine up to the conserved J-encoded phenylalanine. Sequences without an unambiguous match to a single V gene segment were excluded from the earlier analysis of about 630 of the donors. An earlier analysis of 587 of the donors called V segments functional above 56.7% productive rearrangements and segregating when the between-donor standard deviation exceeded 5%. A statistical classification framework was developed to diagnose cytomegalovirus status using the catalog of TCR beta chain sequences. In a later analysis, V and J genes were assigned by comparing TCR nucleotide sequences against IMGT/GENE-DB human TR gene sequences. Using the TCRdist pipeline, a later analysis assigned CDR3 sequences along with most-parsimonious VDJ recombination scenarios. A later analysis defined each TCR beta chain by its CDR3 amino acid sequence plus V-gene family, and excluded reads lacking a unique V-gene family. To address suspected cross-contamination and a sequencing artifact, a later analysis removed some 620 highly shared, low-generation-probability nucleotide sequences. In a later analysis, a clonal expansion index for each public chain was calculated from normalized within-repertoire ranks of inferred template counts. In a later analysis, generation probabilities were computed with a VDJ recombination model fitted to out-of-frame rearrangements, and the resulting probabilities were checked against IGoR. In a later analysis, hypergeometric tests were used to score TCR-TCR, TCR-HLA and TCR-CMV co-occurrence, with a repertoire-size bias correction applied to TCR pairs. In a later analysis, false discovery rates were estimated by permuting HLA or CMV assignments 20 times. A later analysis grouped co-occurring TCRs with DBSCAN, adding TCRdist sequence similarity when clustering within HLA-allele-positive subsets. Repertoires with fewer than 30,000 or more than 120,000 public chains, plus five repertoires with anomalous nucleotide sharing, were excluded from co-occurrence clustering. The clones in this table, taken by TCRdb from immuneACCESS, are in-frame only. Not every clone is retained; where verified, under half of the shortfall comes from an unresolved V gene, and the cause of the rest is unknown. That table is the source of V, J and clone size, and D and trimming were worked out from the DNA. The sample has 150,000 or so clones on record, around 82% of them singletons. Over 5% of the sample goes to the ten largest clones.

The sequencing sample was made of PBMCs. Recombination connected TRBV5-1 to TRBJ1-1; TRBD1 agrees with 8 junctional bases. The sequence was collected from a woman between 35 and 50 years old in good health and CMV-seropositive. The DNA sequence follows: TGCGCCAGCAGCCTCAGGGGGCGCGGGTCAAACACTGAAGCTTTCTTT. It translates as CASSLRGRGSNTEAFF.